Following are 19 T cell receptor beta chains from one sample sequenced in a study of T cells after yellow fever vaccination. TCRdb reprocessed the 5' RACE reads via MiXCR and lists one record per CDR3 protein. Of about 260,000 distinct CDR3 sequences detected, approximately 3.8% appear once; the ten largest clones hold about 20%. This material consisted of PBMCs, taken 15 days after the yellow fever booster vaccination. These receptors originate from a young man who received the YFV17D yellow fever vaccine.

This clonotype has at least ten counts. V gene TRBV6-9 combines with J gene TRBJ2-7; 11 positions match TRBD2. Germline V CDR1 and CDR2: MNHGY, SVAAGI. V was pared by 6 bases and J by 4 bases, with 32 bases of the junction left unmatched. The CDR3 runs 23 residues. CDR3 loop: CASSRIPLLAGEVTARILYEQYV. CDR3 coding DNA: TGTGCCAGCAGCCGTATTCCCCTACTAGCGGGGGAAGTAACAGCTCGTATTTTATACGAGCAGTACGTC.

The sample holds many counts of this clonotype. The rearrangement uses TRBV18 and TRBJ2-3; D is unclear. This CDR3 comprises 15 residues. Germline V gene data show CDR1 as KGHSH and CDR2 as LQKENI. With 6 bases removed from V and 3 bases from J, the gap between germline ends came to 16 bases. CDR3 protein: CASSPVSTRTDTQYF. The CDR3 region has the DNA TGTGCCAGCTCTCCCGTGTCGACAAGGACAGATACGCAGTATTTT. Filled out from reference TRBV18 and TRBJ2-3, the complete variable domain reads NAGVMQNPRHLVRRRGQEARLRCSPMKGHSHVYWYRQLPEEGLKFMVYLQKENIIDESGMPKERFSAEFPKEGPSILRIQQVVRGDSAAYFCASSPVSTRTDTQYFGPGTRLTVL.

This clonotype was counted between two and nine times. V and J are TRBV20-1 and TRBJ1-3, with D possibly being TRBD1 (6 bases). Per the germline V gene, CDR1 is DFQATT and CDR2 is SNEGSKA (reference sequence). This CDR3 is built from 13 residues. Trimming took off 6 bases at V and 0 bases at J, with 9 bases between the two ends. The CDR3 coding sequence is TGCAGTGCCAGGGACACCTCTGGAAACACCATATATTTT. Translated, it gives CSARDTSGNTIYF.

This clonotype has ten or more counts. The chain combines TRBV7-3 with TRBJ2-1; 7 bases fit TRBD2. V lost 5 bases and J lost 10; bases outside the gene matches: 11. This CDR3 has 14 residues. CDR1 and CDR2 (germline): SGHTA, FQGTGA. The CDR3 DNA follows: TGTGCCAGCAGCCCGACTAGCTACGAGGGCGAGCAGTTCTTC. Its translation is CASSPTSYEGEQFF.

This clonotype was picked up a small number of times. This chain uses TRBV7-2 with TRBJ2-3, with 8 bases matching TRBD1. This CDR3 has 18 residues. Trimming took 3 bases from V and 4 from J; bases not matched to a gene: 15. The germline gives CDR1 SGHTA, CDR2 FQGNSA. The CDR3 DNA sequence: TGTGCCAGCAGCTTGGCCCCGACAGGGGCTTTGGTCGCAGATACGCAGTATTTT. Translation: CASSLAPTGALVADTQYF.

This clonotype was observed many times. The CDR3 loop is CASSFEPEYNEQFF. CDR3 coding DNA: TGTGCCAGCAGTTTCGAACCGGAATACAATGAGCAGTTCTTC. The chain joins TRBV6-2 or TRBV6-3 to TRBJ2-1; D call uncertain. The CDR3 is 14 amino acids. The germline V gene encodes CDR1 MNHEY and CDR2 SVGEGT. Between the trimmed V and J ends, which lost 4 bases and 4 bases, there was a span of 11 bases.

This clonotype was counted many times. The chain couples TRBV5-1 to TRBJ1-1; TRBD1 aligns across 9 bases. This CDR3 is built from 13 residues. J gave up 4 bases and V 3 bases, and 1 base lay outside the gene matches. The germline V gene encodes CDR1 SGHRS and CDR2 YFSETQ. This CDR3 reads CASSSGQGTEAFF. CDR3 coding DNA: TGCGCCAGCAGCTCGGGACAGGGCACTGAAGCTTTCTTT.

This clonotype was seen repeatedly, ten times or more. The chain couples TRBV29-1 to TRBJ1-5, with 10 nucleotides matching TRBD1. The CDR3 has 12 amino acids. CDR1 and CDR2 (germline): SQVTM, ANQGSEA. V lost 6 bases and J lost 5; bases outside the gene matches: 1. CDR3 region: CSVGTGDQPQHF. CDR3 sequence (DNA): TGCAGCGTAGGGACAGGGGATCAGCCCCAGCATTTT. The full variable domain, rest sourced from reference TRBV29-1 and TRBJ1-5, is SAVISQKPSRDICQRGTSLTIQCQVDSQVTMMFWYRQQPGQSLTLIATANQGSEATYESGFVIDKFPISRPNLTFSTLTVSNMSPEDSSIYLCSVGTGDQPQHFGDGTRLSIL.

The V call is TRBV30, the J call TRBJ1-1; tentative D call: TRBD1 (6 bases). The CDR3 extends over 12 amino acids. Germline assignment: CDR1 GTSNPN and CDR2 SVGIG (reference sequence). V lost 8 bases and J 1 base, leaving 11 bases between the germline ends. The DNA for the CDR3 is TGTGCCCAAGGGGGAGGGAACACTGAAGCTTTCTTT. This sequence encodes CAQGGGNTEAFF.

This clonotype was seen at least ten times. This chain connects TRBV28 to TRBJ2-7; D may match TRBD1 or TRBD2 (5 bases each). Germline V gene data show CDR1 as MDHEN and CDR2 as SYDVKM. V lost 7 bases, J lost 0 bases, and 13 bases lay in between. The CDR3 contains 14 residues. CDR3: CASTTRGNSYEQYV. CDR3 nucleotides: TGTGCCAGCACCACTCGGGGCAACTCCTACGAGCAGTACGTC.

This clonotype was detected many times. V is TRBV4-3 and J is TRBJ1-4; tentatively, D is TRBD1 (6 bases). Per germline, CDR1 LGHNA and CDR2 YSLEER. CDR3 length equals 13 residues. V was shortened by 1 base and J by 8 bases, with 8 bases between the two germline ends. This CDR3 is CASSQGQGEKLFF. CDR3 DNA sequence: TGCGCCAGCAGCCAAGGGCAGGGGGAAAAACTGTTTTTT.

This clonotype was counted ten times or more. The chain uses TRBV5-1 and TRBJ2-7; D perhaps matches TRBD2 (6 bases). V was pared by 5 bases and J by 2 bases, with 17 bases between. Germline-derived CDR1 and CDR2 are SGHRS and YFSETQ. This CDR3 spans 15 amino acids. DNA of the CDR3: TGCGCCAGCAGTCCTGCCGGGGGACGAACCTACGAGCAGTACTTC. It yields the protein CASSPAGGRTYEQYF.

This clonotype was counted ten times or more. The V call is TRBV15, the J call TRBJ2-7; D might be TRBD2 (6 bases). Germline lookup yields CDR1 LNHNV and CDR2 YYDKDF (reference sequence). Trimming took 9 bases from V and 0 from J, leaving 9 bases between them. The CDR3 runs to 12 residues. CDR3 sequence: CATGRSSYEQYF. CDR3 bases: TGTGCCACGGGGAGGAGCTCCTACGAGCAGTACTTC. The entire variable domain, with the rest obtained from reference TRBV15 and TRBJ2-7, is as follows: DAMVIQNPRYQVTQFGKPVTLSCSQTLNHNVMYWYQQKSSQAPKLLFHYYDKDFNNEADTPDNFQSRRPNTSFCFLDIRSPGLGDTAMYLCATGRSSYEQYFGPGTRLTVT.

This clonotype appeared many times. The chain employs TRBV6-5 and TRBJ1-5; 7 nucleotides agree with TRBD1. With V trimmed by 0 bases and J by 1 base, 0 bases remained unmatched. CDR3 length equals 15 residues. Germline CDR1 and CDR2: MNHEY and SVGAGI. In nucleotides, the CDR3 is TGTGCCAGCAGTTACTCGGGACAGAGCAATCAGCCCCAGCATTTT. Its protein product is CASSYSGQSNQPQHF.

This clonotype has ten or more counts. The rearrangement links TRBV5-1 to TRBJ2-1; D is ambiguous. V was trimmed by 0 bases and J by 10 bases, leaving 8 bases between them. CDR3 size: 12 residues. Germline assignment: CDR1 SGHRS and CDR2 YFSETQ. DNA for the CDR3: TGCGCCAGCAGCTTGGCCGCCACCGAGCAGTTCTTC. It translates to CASSLAATEQFF.

This clonotype was counted at least ten times. V gene TRBV18 combines with J gene TRBJ1-2; TRBD1 might be the D (6 bases). Trimming removed 6 bases at V and 2 bases at J, with 19 bases between. The CDR3 is 16 amino acids. Germline CDR1 is KGHSH and CDR2 is LQKENI. The CDR3 reads CASSLNGGLGNYGYTF. The CDR3 DNA reads as TGTGCCAGCTCTCTTAACGGGGGGCTGGGGAACTATGGCTACACCTTC.

This clonotype has ten or more counts. The chain employs TRBV6-2 or TRBV6-3 and TRBJ2-7, with 10 bases that match TRBD1. This CDR3 has 15 residues. Germline trimming cut 5 bases from V and 3 bases from J; bases unmatched to any gene: 7. Germline lookup yields CDR1 MNHEY and CDR2 SVGEGT. The CDR3: CASSPIGQGVYEQYF. CDR3 DNA: TGTGCCAGCAGTCCAATTGGACAGGGGGTCTACGAGCAGTACTTC.

This clonotype was recorded many times. The gene calls are TRBV5-1 and TRBJ2-3, with D possibly being TRBD2 (6 bases). Trimming left V 1 base short and J 4 bases short, with 10 bases between. Germline assignment: CDR1 SGHRS and CDR2 YFSETQ. The CDR3 has 14 residues. CDR3 bases: TGCGCCAGCAGCTTGACGGGGGACGCAGATACGCAGTATTTT. It codes for CASSLTGDADTQYF.

This clonotype showed up many times. CDR3 DNA: TGTGCCAGCAGTTTTGGGAACAGTGGCAATCAGCCCCAGCATTTT. This codes for CASSFGNSGNQPQHF. The chain joins TRBV12-3 or TRBV12-4 to TRBJ1-5; the D is unclear. Trimming removed 3 bases from V and 2 bases from J, with 11 bases in between. This CDR3 is 15 amino acids long.